What follows are 30 T cell receptor beta chains derived from one specimen sequenced in a study of blood T cell repertoires in COVID-19. Clones were sequenced by immunoSEQ multiplex PCR, and TCRdb holds only the in-frame ones, with some missing. The sample gives some 250,000 clones, around 81% of which show up once; around 7.5% is in the top ten. Sequenced sample: peripheral blood. The receptor set was obtained from a woman older than 75 with COVID-19, enrolled during active disease.

The chain uses TRBV9 and TRBJ2-1, with 7 positions matching TRBD1. This CDR3 is 14 amino acids long. CDR1 and CDR2 (germline): SGDLS, YYNGEE. Trimming removed 0 bases from V and 4 bases from J; junction bases left unmatched: 1. In nucleotides, the CDR3 is TGTGCCAGCAGCGTAGAGGACAGGTACAATGAGCAGTTCTTC. As protein: CASSVEDRYNEQFF.

This sequence joins TRBV5-1 and TRBJ1-5; 7 nucleotides line up with TRBD1. This CDR3 comprises 14 residues. In germline, CDR1 is SGHRS, CDR2 YFSETQ. Losses at the gene ends were 0 bases for V and 5 bases for J; bases not matched to a gene: 2. The CDR3 region is CASSLGQGYQPQHF. The CDR3, as DNA: TGCGCCAGCAGCTTGGGACAGGGATATCAGCCCCAGCATTTT.

This clone has more than one count but fewer than ten. This rearrangement joins TRBV3-1 (or the pseudogene TRBV3-2) to TRBJ2-2; D is undetermined. Germline V gene data show CDR1 as LGHDT and CDR2 as YNNKEL (reference sequence). The CDR3 loop spans 13 amino acids. V lost 1 base to trimming and J lost 6 bases, with 6 bases between them. This CDR3 reads CASSQALPGELFF. CDR3 nucleotide sequence: TGTGCCAGCAGCCAAGCTCTCCCCGGGGAGCTGTTTTTT.

The genes are TRBV9 and TRBJ1-3; TRBD1 might be the D (5 bases). Germline CDR1 reads SGDLS; CDR2 reads YYNGEE. The CDR3 consists of 13 residues. Trimming left V 5 bases short and J 6 bases short, with 12 bases between. The CDR3 region has the DNA TGTGCCAGCAGTCAGGGTATGGCAAACACCATATATTTT. It is translated as CASSQGMANTIYF.

This clone appeared once. The chain uses TRBV19 and TRBJ1-3, with D perhaps matching TRBD1 (6 bases). Trimming pared 6 bases from V and 4 bases from J, leaving 10 bases between. Germline loops: CDR1 LNHDA, CDR2 SQIVND (reference sequence). CDR3 length: 13 residues. CDR3 bases: TGTGCCAGTAGCACAGGGCAGGGAAACACCATATATTTT. As protein: CASSTGQGNTIYF.

V usage is TRBV6-2 or TRBV6-3 and J usage is TRBJ1-6; 9 positions agree with TRBD1. This CDR3 region has 19 residues. V was pared by 2 bases and J by 10 bases, with 18 bases of the junction left unmatched. Germline CDR1 reads MNHEY; CDR2 reads SVGEGT. The DNA of the CDR3 is TGTGCCAGCAGTTACGACGGGACAGGGATCCGCCGATGGGACTCACCCCTCCACTTT. This sequence encodes CASSYDGTGIRRWDSPLHF.

This chain uses TRBV12-5 with TRBJ2-1, with D possibly matching TRBD1 (6 bases). Per germline, CDR1 LGHNT and CDR2 FRNRAP. The ends were cut back, 4 bases at V and 1 base at J, with 11 bases in the middle. This CDR3 spans 15 amino acids. CDR3 DNA: TGTGCTAGTGGTTCCGGGACAATGTCCTACAATGAGCAGTTCTTC. Protein: CASGSGTMSYNEQFF.

The CDR3, as DNA: TGTGCCTGGAGCGAGACAGTGAACACTGAAGCTTTCTTT. This sequence encodes CAWSETVNTEAFF. The chain is built from TRBV30 and TRBJ1-1, with D perhaps TRBD1 (5 bases). Germline V gene lookup returns CDR1 GTSNPN and CDR2 SVGIG (reference sequence). The V end lost 3 bases, the J end lost 0 bases, and 8 bases lay between the germline ends. The CDR3 spans 13 residues.

V is TRBV7-3 and J is TRBJ2-7, with 7 bases that match TRBD2. Germline V gene data show CDR1 as SGHTA and CDR2 as FQGTGA. There are 16 residues in the CDR3. Losses at the gene ends were 6 bases for V and 0 bases for J; bases not matched to a gene: 11. CDR3 sequence: CASRESGGPSSYEQYF. As DNA, the CDR3 is TGTGCCAGCAGGGAGTCGGGAGGCCCCTCCTCCTACGAGCAGTACTTC.

V gene TRBV24-1 combines with J gene TRBJ2-5, with TRBD2 identical over 8 bases. This CDR3 is built from 15 residues. J was trimmed by 4 bases and V by 6 bases; bases with no gene match: 9. The germline CDR1 and CDR2 sequences are KGHDR and SFDVKD. The CDR3 sequence: CATSTLLAGGETQYF. Written as DNA, the CDR3 is TGTGCCACCAGTACCCTTCTAGCGGGTGGAGAGACCCAGTACTTC.

The chain combines TRBV7-9 with TRBJ2-2, with unresolved D. The CDR3 has 14 amino acids. V was cut by 2 bases and J by 2 bases, with 6 bases left in between. Germline loops: CDR1 SEHNR, CDR2 FQNEAQ (reference sequence). CDR3 residues: CASSLTLNTGELFF. The CDR3 nucleotides are TGTGCCAGCAGCTTAACTCTAAACACCGGGGAGCTGTTTTTT.

The chain employs TRBV6-2 or TRBV6-3 and TRBJ2-1; D gene unclear. The length of the CDR3 is 12 residues. The germline V gene encodes CDR1 MNHEY and CDR2 SVGEGT. V dropped 6 bases and J dropped 8 bases, with 11 bases sitting between them. The CDR3 spells CASSTPAYEQFF. The CDR3 bases are TGTGCCAGCAGCACCCCAGCGTATGAGCAGTTCTTC.

The V and J genes are TRBV7-2 and TRBJ2-7, with 7 positions matching TRBD1. CDR3 size: 12 residues. V shed 5 bases, J shed 5 bases, and the junction held 3 bases outside the gene matches. The germline V gene encodes CDR1 SGHTA and CDR2 FQGNSA. As DNA, the CDR3 is TGTGCCAGCAGCCGAGACAGGGACGAGCAGTACTTC. Translating it yields CASSRDRDEQYF.

The chain has TRBV10-1 and TRBJ2-5, with D possibly being TRBD1 (5 bases). The CDR3 is 15 residues long. The germline CDR1 and CDR2 sequences are WNHNN and SYGVQD (reference sequence). The V gene lost 1 base and the J gene lost 2 bases, with 11 bases spanning the gap. DNA for the CDR3: TGCGCCAGCAGTGAGTTCGTGGGGCAACAAGAGACCCAGTACTTC. Amino acid sequence: CASSEFVGQQETQYF.

The genes are TRBV3-1 (or the pseudogene TRBV3-2) and TRBJ2-2; D uncertain. This CDR3 contains 13 residues. In germline, CDR1 is LGHDT, CDR2 YNNKEL (reference sequence). V was clipped by 3 bases and J by 8 bases, with 10 bases between them. The CDR3 spells CASSQGVPGELFF. CDR3 nucleotide sequence: TGTGCCAGCAGCCAGGGCGTGCCGGGGGAGCTGTTTTTT.

Written as DNA, the CDR3 is TGTGCCAGCAGCTCGAGAGGGGGGGGGAGCTCCTATAATTCACCCCTCCACTTT. Encoded protein: CASSSRGGGSSYNSPLHF. This chain links TRBV11-2 with TRBJ1-6, with D perhaps matching TRBD1 (6 bases). Germline CDR1 and CDR2: SGHAT and FQNNGV. The CDR3 runs to 18 residues. V lost 4 bases, J lost 0 bases, and 16 bases lay in between.

This clone was seen a few times. The rearrangement links TRBV7-9 to TRBJ1-3; no firm D call. Germline CDR1 and CDR2: SEHNR and FQNEAQ (reference sequence). The V gene lost 6 bases and the J gene lost 0 bases, with 9 bases spanning the gap. The CDR3 covers 14 residues. The CDR3 DNA is TGTGCCAGCAGATCCTCTAACTCTGGAAACACCATATATTTT. This sequence encodes CASRSSNSGNTIYF.

The chain uses TRBV4-2 and TRBJ1-1; 9 bases line up with TRBD1. The CDR3 sequence is 13 residues long. The germline CDR1 and CDR2 sequences are LGHNA and YNFKEQ. Losses at the gene ends were 4 bases for V and 7 bases for J; bases not matched to a gene: 4. DNA for the CDR3: TGTGCCAGCAGCCCCCGGACAGGGGATGAAGCTTTCTTT. Protein: CASSPRTGDEAFF.

This chain links TRBV6-2 or TRBV6-3 with TRBJ1-5; no reliable D call. Trimming removed 5 bases from V and 6 bases from J, with 17 bases in between. Germline V CDR1 and CDR2: MNHEY, SVGEGT. The CDR3 totals 15 residues. DNA for the CDR3: TGTGCCAGCAGTATTGGGCCGATATTTTTTCAGCCCCAGCATTTT. Its protein is CASSIGPIFFQPQHF.

This chain joins TRBV5-1 and TRBJ2-1, with 11 bases fitting TRBD2. With V trimmed by 0 bases and J by 7 bases, 6 bases remained unmatched. The germline CDR1 and CDR2 sequences are SGHRS and YFSETQ. This CDR3 has 16 residues. CDR3 nucleotide sequence: TGCGCCAGCAGCTTGGATCCTAGCGGGGGGTGGAATGAGCAGTTCTTC. Protein sequence: CASSLDPSGGWNEQFF.

The chain joins TRBV6-2 or TRBV6-3 to TRBJ1-1; TRBD1 aligns across 7 bases. V lost 0 bases, J lost 5 bases, and 3 bases stayed unmatched. CDR3 size: 14 residues. Germline loops: CDR1 MNHEY, CDR2 SVGEGT. This CDR3 is CASSYSQGRTEAFF. CDR3 coding DNA: TGTGCCAGCAGTTACTCACAGGGGAGGACTGAAGCTTTCTTT.

With regard to this clone: The junction departs from germline at one end; a sequencing error may be responsible. The chain combines TRBV6-5 with TRBJ2-2, with D perhaps TRBD2 (7 bases). The CDR3 is made up of 12 amino acids. Germline V gives CDR1 MNHEY, CDR2 SVGAGI. CDR3 sequence (DNA): TGCGCCTCGGGGGGCCGGGCCGGGGAGCTGTTTTTT. Amino acids: CASGGRAGELFF.

V and J are TRBV7-9 and TRBJ2-5; tentative D call: TRBD1 (6 bases). V was clipped by 1 base and J by 1 base, with 13 bases between them. The germline V gene encodes CDR1 SEHNR and CDR2 FQNEAQ (reference sequence). The CDR3 covers 16 residues. CDR3 in amino acids: CASSLGLAGAQETQYF. CDR3 bases: TGTGCCAGCAGCTTAGGATTGGCAGGGGCCCAAGAGACCCAGTACTTC.

CDR3 loop: CASSAAGGYGYTF. In DNA, the CDR3 is TGCGCCAGCAGCGCCGCAGGGGGCTATGGCTACACCTTC. The chain is built from TRBV5-1 and TRBJ1-2; 7 bases line up with TRBD1. J lost 4 bases, V lost 4 bases, and 4 bases had no gene match. This CDR3 spans 13 amino acids. In germline, CDR1 is SGHRS, CDR2 YFSETQ.

The chain combines TRBV9 with TRBJ1-2; D is possibly TRBD1 (6 bases). With 2 bases removed from V and 8 bases from J, the gap between germline ends came to 13 bases. Germline lookup yields CDR1 SGDLS and CDR2 YYNGEE. This CDR3 contains 13 residues. CDR3 region: CASSVRQATGYTF. The CDR3 DNA reads TGTGCCAGCAGCGTGCGACAGGCTACAGGCTACACCTTC.

The J gene is TRBJ2-1, the V gene TRBV3-1 (or the pseudogene TRBV3-2), with D unresolved. V gave up 0 bases and J gave up 8 bases, with 5 bases separating them. This CDR3 is 12 amino acids long. Germline V gene lookup returns CDR1 LGHDT and CDR2 YNNKEL (reference sequence). For the CDR3, the DNA is TGTGCCAGCAGCCAAGATCACTATGAGCAGTTCTTC. This sequence encodes CASSQDHYEQFF.

CDR3 sequence (DNA): TGTGCCAGCAGGGACAGGGCGAATCAGCCCCAGCATTTT. Its protein product is CASRDRANQPQHF. This sequence joins TRBV6-5 and TRBJ1-5, with TRBD1 matching 8 bases. The length of the CDR3 is 13 residues. The ends lost 6 bases at V and 4 bases at J; junction bases unmatched: 2. Germline CDR1 and CDR2: MNHEY and SVGAGI.

The rearrangement links TRBV14 to TRBJ2-2; D remains ambiguous. The CDR3 totals 17 residues. The germline CDR1 and CDR2 sequences are SGHDN and FVKESK. The germline V and J ends were trimmed by 1 base and 3 bases, with 15 bases remaining between them. For the CDR3, the DNA is TGTGCCAGCAGCCAAGTAAGAGCTTCCAAATACACCGGGGAGCTGTTTTTT. Protein product: CASSQVRASKYTGELFF. The full variable domain, with the rest looked up from reference TRBV14 and TRBJ2-2, is EAGVTQFPSHSVIEKGQTVTLRCDPISGHDNLYWYRRVMGKEIKFLLHFVKESKQDESGMPNNRFLAERTGGTYSTLKVQPAELEDSGVYFCASSQVRASKYTGELFFGEGSRLTVL.

The chain couples TRBV6-5 to TRBJ2-6; D might be TRBD2 (5 bases). Deletions cut 7 bases from V and 4 bases from J, with 14 bases between. There are 15 residues in the CDR3. Per germline, CDR1 MNHEY and CDR2 SVGAGI. The CDR3 nucleotides are TGTGCCAGCACCCAAAGAGGGTTAGGGGCCAACGTCCTGACTTTC. Amino acids: CASTQRGLGANVLTF.

This chain uses TRBV5-1 with TRBJ2-2; 7 bases fit TRBD2. Germline lookup yields CDR1 SGHRS and CDR2 YFSETQ. V trimming: 4 bases; J trimming: 2 bases; junction bases outside the gene matches: 5. This CDR3 comprises 15 residues. As DNA, the CDR3 is TGCGCCAGCAGCCCAAGCGGGACTAACACCGGGGAGCTGTTTTTT. As protein: CASSPSGTNTGELFF.